This TCR beta chain was captured in a study of blood T cell repertoires in COVID-19. Produced via immunoSEQ multiplex PCR; TCRdb's table is partial and in-frame only. In the table there are approximately 21,000 clones, 86% of which are singletons. Trimming removed 7 bases from V and 0 bases from J, with 16 bases in between. Germline loops: CDR1 LNHDA, CDR2 SQIVND (reference sequence). The CDR3 is 17 amino acids. V and J are TRBV19 and TRBJ2-6, with D perhaps TRBD1 (5 bases). The TCR was taken from a woman of 80 years or more with active or convalescent COVID-19. Sequencing was performed on peripheral blood. This CDR3 reads CASTSRRVISGANVLTF. The CDR3 bases are TGTGCCAGTACCTCGCGCAGGGTCATCTCTGGGGCCAACGTCCTGACTTTC. The full variable domain, in which reference TRBV19 and TRBJ2-6 provide the parts outside the CDR3, is DGGITQSPKYLFRKEGQNVTLSCEQNLNHDAMYWYRQDPGQGLRLIYYSQIVNDFQKGDIAEGYSVSREKKESFPLTVTSAQKNPTAFYLCASTSRRVISGANVLTFGAGSRLTVL.